This is a list of T cell receptor beta chains from one sample in a study of identical twins. A single record per CDR3 protein comes from TCRdb applying MiXCR to the 5' RACE reads. The sample carries some 710,000 distinct CDR3 sequences, roughly 6.2% recorded once. Sequenced sample: naive T cells sorted from blood. The receptors were gathered from a young man in good health. Both conserved end residues are part of each CDR3. D genes are given only for firm matches. The size of a clone is reported for some rows only, either as once, few or many, or as a class for expanded clones.

clone_size j_call v_call d_call cdr3_nt cdr3_aa
many TRBJ1-2 TRBV12-3/TRBV12-4 . TGTGCCAGCAGTGTCTCGCGGGTTCGAGGAACCAGGCAAACCAACTATGGCTACACCTTC CASSVSRVRGTRQTNYGYTF
. TRBJ2-7 TRBV14 . TGTGCCAGCAGCCCAGGGACCTGGGGCGCCGAGCAGTACTTC CASSPGTWGAEQYF
few TRBJ2-1 TRBV19 . TGTGCCAGTAGTATCGGGACCAACAATGAGCAGTTCTTC CASSIGTNNEQFF
many TRBJ2-1 TRBV29-1 . TGCAGCTGGGCCAGGGACTACAATGAGCAGTTCTTC CSWARDYNEQFF
few TRBJ2-5 TRBV5-1 TRBD1 TGCGCCAGCAGCTTGGAGGGGGCGTTAGGGGAGACCCAGTACTTC CASSLEGALGETQYF
many TRBJ2-5 TRBV6-5 . TGTGCCAGCAGTTACCGTTCCGGCATCCCCCAAGAGACCCAGTACTTC CASSYRSGIPQETQYF
many TRBJ2-7 TRBV27 TRBD2 TGTGCCAGCAGCCCCCCCGGGAGGGACGAGCAGTACTTC CASSPPGRDEQYF
few TRBJ2-3 TRBV11-1 . TGTGCCAGCAGCTCCAGCCGTATTACGCAGTATTTT CASSSSRITQYF
many TRBJ1-1 TRBV20-1 . TGCAGTCCGAGGACGGCAAACACTGAAGCTTTCTTT CSPRTANTEAFF
many TRBJ2-1 TRBV12-3/TRBV12-4 TRBD2 TGTGCCAGCAGCACCATTAGCGGGATCCCCTTTCAGCAGTTCTTC CASSTISGIPFQQFF
few TRBJ2-1 TRBV28 TRBD2 TGTGCCAGCACCCAAAAGGCGACTAGCGGTTACAATGAGCAGTTCTTC CASTQKATSGYNEQFF
few TRBJ2-3 TRBV4-1 . TGCGCCAGCAGCCATTTCTACGGGGCAGGGATGTTCGGCACAGATACGCAGTATTTT CASSHFYGAGMFGTDTQYF
. TRBJ1-2 TRBV5-1 . TGCGCCAGCAGCTTGGAGGGACACAGAGACTATGGCTACACCTTC CASSLEGHRDYGYTF
many TRBJ1-1 TRBV27 TRBD1 TGTGCCAGCAGATCAGGGGGGATGATTGAAGCTTTCTTT CASRSGGMIEAFF
. TRBJ1-2 TRBV9 TRBD1 TGTGCCAGCAGCGCCTCGGGACAGAACTATGGCTACACCTTC CASSASGQNYGYTF
many TRBJ2-3 TRBV29-1 . TGCTCCGGTTCGTCAGATACGCAGTATTTT CSGSSDTQYF
few TRBJ1-6 TRBV18 . TGTGCCAGCTCACCCCTCGGGGAAGGCATTTCACCCCTCCACTTT CASSPLGEGISPLHF
few TRBJ1-1 TRBV30 . TGTGCCTGGAGACAGGTTGAAGCTTTCTTT CAWRQVEAFF
. TRBJ2-5 TRBV25-1 . TGTGCCAGCAGTGAATCGGGCTGGGAGACCCAGTACTTC CASSESGWETQYF
many TRBJ2-5 TRBV4-3 . TGCGCCAGCAGCCAAGATAGCGGTCAAGAGACCCAGTACTTC CASSQDSGQETQYF
many TRBJ2-2 TRBV20-1 TRBD2 TGCAGTGCTAGACGGTCTAGCGGGCCCGCGAACACCGGGGAGCTGTTTTTT CSARRSSGPANTGELFF
. TRBJ2-1 TRBV3-1 . TGTGCCAGCAGCCAAGACTCCCCGGGTGAGCAGTTCTTC CASSQDSPGEQFF
many TRBJ2-1 TRBV7-9 TRBD2 TGTGCCAGCAGGGCGGGAGAGGAGCAGTTCTTC CASRAGEEQFF
many TRBJ1-1 TRBV20-1 TRBD1 TGCAGTGCTAGAGATCAAGGACAGGGGAGAGCTGAAGCTTTCTTT CSARDQGQGRAEAFF
many TRBJ2-6 TRBV5-6 TRBD1 TGTGCCAGCAGCTCAAGACAGGGCCCATACGTCCTGACTTTC CASSSRQGPYVLTF
many TRBJ2-5 TRBV20-1 TRBD2 TGCAGTGCTAGAGATTCGCGGGAGCACCAAGAGACCCAGTACTTC CSARDSREHQETQYF
few TRBJ1-1 TRBV7-6 . TGTGCCAGCAGCTTAGGTACTTATTCAGGGGAAGTAAGCACTGAAGCTTTCTTT CASSLGTYSGEVSTEAFF
many TRBJ2-1 TRBV12-3/TRBV12-4 TRBD2 TGTGCTTCTAGCGGGAGTATCAACAATGAGCAGTTCTTC CASSGSINNEQFF
few TRBJ1-2 TRBV2 . TGTGCCAGCATGGCAGGGCCCGGCTACACCTTC CASMAGPGYTF
many TRBJ2-2 TRBV29-1 TRBD1 TGCAGCGTTGGTCCGACAGGGGAAAACACCGGGGAGCTGTTTTTT CSVGPTGENTGELFF